This TCR beta chain was sequenced in a study of blood T cells in healthy people across ages. Donors gave around 10 milliliters of peripheral blood apiece. Every sample gave at least 5 micrograms of total RNA when it was extracted. For the second PCR, which ran for 7 to 11 cycles, a sample-barcoded 5' primer and a J-beta primer mix were used. TCRdb redid the calling of the 5' RACE reads with MiXCR, one entry per CDR3 protein. The data show 1.5 million to 2 million distinct CDR3 sequences, roughly two fifths seen once. J lost 6 bases, V lost 0 bases, and 11 bases had no gene match. The length of the CDR3 is 16 residues. Germline assignment: CDR1 SGHRS and CDR2 YFSETQ. This clonotype was recorded at least ten times.

Sequencing input: blood. This receptor was identified in a human donor in good health. The chain links TRBV5-1 to TRBJ2-7; 8 bases align to TRBD2. In nucleotides, the CDR3 is TGCGCCAGCAGCTTGGCCGCGTCGGGACTAGAAGGCGAGCAGTACTTC. Its translation: CASSLAASGLEGEQYF.